What follows are 22 T cell receptor beta chains derived from one specimen sequenced in a study of T cell responses to AZD1222 COVID-19 vaccine. This table comes from immunoSEQ multiplex PCR, and its TCRdb copy is limited to in-frame clones, with some not included. The sample holds 110,000 to 150,000 clones, approximately 93% seen once. Specimen: peripheral blood, collected after recovery from COVID-19. The receptors come from an adult who had recovered from COVID-19.

The gene calls are TRBV5-5 and TRBJ2-7; 12 bases are shared with TRBD1. The germline gives CDR1 SGHKS, CDR2 YYEKEE (reference sequence). This CDR3 spans 18 amino acids. With V trimmed by 4 bases and J by 3 bases, 14 bases remained unmatched. The CDR3 sequence is CASSPAGTGGGSLYEQYF. CDR3 sequence (DNA): TGTGCCAGCAGCCCGGCCGGGACAGGGGGCGGTTCTCTCTACGAGCAGTACTTC.

The rearrangement joins TRBV27 to TRBJ2-7; 8 bases align to TRBD2. CDR3 size: 13 residues. Looked up from germline, CDR1 is MNHEY and CDR2 is SMNVEV (reference sequence). J lost 6 bases, V lost 6 bases, and 7 bases had no gene match. The chain's CDR3 is CASSSRGGSEQYF. As DNA, the CDR3 is TGTGCCAGCAGCTCACGGGGGGGGTCCGAGCAGTACTTC.

The chain carries TRBV29-1 and TRBJ2-2; D remains unclear. The CDR3 totals 12 residues. Germline CDR1 is SQVTM and CDR2 is ANQGSEA. V dropped 6 bases and J dropped 2 bases, with 7 bases sitting between them. CDR3 in amino acids: CSVPSNTGELFF. CDR3 sequence (DNA): TGCAGCGTCCCATCTAACACCGGGGAGCTGTTTTTT.

The chain employs TRBV14 and TRBJ2-5, with D perhaps TRBD2 (5 bases). Germline assignment: CDR1 SGHDN and CDR2 FVKESK. There are 14 residues in the CDR3. The V end lost 2 bases, the J end lost 6 bases, and 13 bases lay between the germline ends. The CDR3 bases are TGTGCCAGCAGCCAACAAGAGGGATTCAAGACCCAGTACTTC. This translates into CASSQQEGFKTQYF.

This chain joins TRBV5-1 and TRBJ2-3; tentatively, D is TRBD2 (6 bases). The CDR3 spans 15 residues. V was pared by 0 bases and J by 1 base, with 9 bases between. Germline V lookup: CDR1 SGHRS, CDR2 YFSETQ. The CDR3 region has the DNA TGCGCCAGCAGCTTGGTTCCGGGAGGCACAGATACGCAGTATTTT. It encodes CASSLVPGGTDTQYF. Supplemented by reference TRBV5-1 and TRBJ2-3, the full variable domain reads KAGVTQTPRYLIKTRGQQVTLSCSPISGHRSVSWYQQTPGQGLQFLFEYFSETQRNKGNFPGRFSGRQFSNSRSEMNVSTLELGDSALYLCASSLVPGGTDTQYFGPGTRLTVL.

The J gene is TRBJ1-1, the V gene TRBV2; D perhaps matches TRBD1 (6 bases). Trimming shortened V by 1 base and J by 0 bases, and 18 bases separated the two germline ends. Per germline, CDR1 SNHLY and CDR2 FYNNEI. The CDR3 spans 18 residues. This chain's CDR3 is CASSEGGPVRELNTEAFF. CDR3 DNA: TGTGCCAGCAGTGAAGGGGGGCCTGTGAGGGAATTGAACACTGAAGCTTTCTTT.

The chain employs TRBV14 and TRBJ2-7; D remains ambiguous. Trimming pared 0 bases from V and 10 bases from J, leaving 19 bases between. The CDR3 contains 15 residues. Germline V gene sequence: CDR1 SGHDN, CDR2 FVKESK. Written as DNA, the CDR3 is TGTGCCAGCAGCCAAGATTTGGTTCTCCCCGCGGCCCAGTACTTC. It translates to CASSQDLVLPAAQYF. Combining the CDR3 with reference TRBV14 and TRBJ2-7 gives the whole variable domain EAGVTQFPSHSVIEKGQTVTLRCDPISGHDNLYWYRRVMGKEIKFLLHFVKESKQDESGMPNNRFLAERTGGTYSTLKVQPAELEDSGVYFCASSQDLVLPAAQYFGPGTRLTVT.

This chain joins TRBV6-6 and TRBJ1-4, with 9 nucleotides matching TRBD1. The CDR3 loop spans 17 amino acids. The trim removed 5 bases at V and 5 bases at J, leaving 12 bases unmatched. Germline V lookup: CDR1 MNHNY, CDR2 SVGAGI (reference sequence). Written as DNA, the CDR3 is TGTGCCAGCAGTCCGGCCGGGACAGGGTTCCTCAATGAAAAACTGTTTTTT. This sequence encodes CASSPAGTGFLNEKLFF.

This chain connects TRBV10-3 to TRBJ2-1; 9 bases match TRBD2. Trimming removed 10 bases from V and 6 bases from J; junction bases left unmatched: 1. The CDR3 is 11 residues long. The germline V gene encodes CDR1 ENHRY and CDR2 SYGVKD. The DNA of the CDR3 is TGTGCCAGCGGGAGGGGCAATGAGCAGTTCTTC. Translated, it gives CASGRGNEQFF.

The CDR3 here is CASSEQGTNTGELFF. As DNA, the CDR3 is TGTGCCAGCAGTGAACAGGGGACGAACACCGGGGAGCTGTTTTTT. The chain links TRBV6-1 to TRBJ2-2; possibly TRBD1 for D (6 bases). CDR1 MNHNS and CDR2 SASEGT come from the germline V gene. This CDR3 has 15 residues. V gave up 2 bases and J gave up 0 bases, with 7 bases separating them.

The J gene is TRBJ2-2, the V gene TRBV5-4, with 10 bases aligning to TRBD2. Germline CDR1 reads SGHNT; CDR2 reads YYREEE (reference sequence). CDR3 length equals 16 residues. The junction had 6 bases not matched to a gene; V was cut back by 2 bases and J by 5 bases. CDR3 sequence: CASSFLAGGGTGELFF. The CDR3 nucleotides are TGTGCCAGCAGCTTTTTAGCGGGAGGTGGTACCGGGGAGCTGTTTTTT.

The table lists this clone with a few counts. The chain recombines TRBV6-2 or TRBV6-3 with TRBJ1-5; 7 bases fit TRBD1. This CDR3 is 17 amino acids long. Germline CDR1 reads MNHEY; CDR2 reads SVGEGT. Trimming cost V 2 bases and J 0 bases; bases outside gene matches: 7. DNA of the CDR3: TGTGCCAGCAGTTACGCACAGGGGCGACTTAGCAATCAGCCCCAGCATTTT. It yields the protein CASSYAQGRLSNQPQHF.

V and J are TRBV28 and TRBJ1-5, with D uncertain. The CDR3 covers 17 residues. V lost 5 bases and J lost 4, with 21 bases in between. Germline CDR1 reads MDHEN; CDR2 reads SYDVKM. The CDR3 sequence is CASSLHTTSPDNQPQHF. CDR3 sequence (DNA): TGTGCCAGCAGTCTCCATACGACATCGCCCGATAATCAGCCCCAGCATTTT.

The chain combines TRBV7-9 with TRBJ2-1; 12 nucleotides agree with TRBD2. With V trimmed by 6 bases and J by 9 bases, 9 bases remained unmatched. The CDR3 extends over 15 amino acids. Germline assignment: CDR1 SEHNR and CDR2 FQNEAQ (reference sequence). CDR3 in amino acids: CASSPTSGRPGEQFF. The CDR3 DNA sequence: TGTGCCAGCAGTCCTACTAGCGGGAGGCCGGGTGAGCAGTTCTTC.

The rearrangement links TRBV7-3 to TRBJ1-1; D is ambiguous. The length of the CDR3 is 14 residues. Between the trimmed V and J ends, which lost 1 base and 5 bases, there was a span of 11 bases. Germline CDR1 reads SGHTA; CDR2 reads FQGTGA. The CDR3 protein is CASSLIHGETEAFF. DNA of the CDR3: TGTGCCAGCAGCTTAATCCACGGAGAAACTGAAGCTTTCTTT.

The chain combines TRBV7-9 with TRBJ1-5, with 10 bases that match TRBD1. The germline V gene encodes CDR1 SEHNR and CDR2 FQNEAQ (reference sequence). The CDR3 is 16 amino acids. Trimming removed 0 bases from V and 4 bases from J; junction bases left unmatched: 3. The CDR3, as DNA: TGTGCCAGCAGCTTAGCTGGGACAGGGGAAAATCAGCCCCAGCATTTT. Its protein product is CASSLAGTGENQPQHF.

This clone showed up just a few times. The CDR3 DNA reads TGTGCCAGCTCACCCGGACAGCACCACTACGAGCAGTACTTC. Protein product: CASSPGQHHYEQYF. V usage is TRBV18 and J usage is TRBJ2-7, with a tentative D call TRBD1 (6 bases). CDR3 length: 14 residues. The germline V and J ends were trimmed by 3 bases and 3 bases, with 12 bases remaining between them. Germline CDR1 is KGHSH and CDR2 is LQKENI.

The rearrangement joins TRBV7-8 to TRBJ2-7; D could derive from TRBD1 or TRBD2 (5 bases each). Trimming removed 6 bases from V and 3 bases from J, with 12 bases in between. This CDR3 has 13 amino acids. Germline V gene data show CDR1 as SGHVS and CDR2 as FQNEAQ. DNA of the CDR3: TGTGCCAGCAGTCCCTTGGGGGACTACGAGCAGTACTTC. This encodes CASSPLGDYEQYF.

For the CDR3, the DNA is TGTGCCAGCAGTTTCCCCGGGGTAACGATACACACCATATATTTT. Its protein is CASSFPGVTIHTIYF. The chain employs TRBV6-5 and TRBJ1-3, with D hard to call. In germline, CDR1 is MNHEY, CDR2 SVGAGI. The CDR3 runs 15 residues. V was trimmed by 4 bases and J by 8 bases, leaving 18 bases between them.

This clone came up a few times. The chain combines TRBV4-1 with TRBJ2-1; 10 positions match TRBD1. V lost 0 bases and J lost 0; bases outside the gene matches: 5. Germline CDR1 and CDR2: MGHRA and YSYEKL. The CDR3 length is 18 residues. In DNA form, the CDR3 reads TGCGCCAGCAGCCAAGATGACAGGACAGGGGGCTCCTACAATGAGCAGTTCTTC. Its protein is CASSQDDRTGGSYNEQFF.

The chain uses TRBV19 and TRBJ1-1; weak D call: TRBD1 (6 bases). The CDR3 is made up of 13 amino acids. CDR1 LNHDA and CDR2 SQIVND come from the germline V gene (reference sequence). The V end was cut by 9 bases, the J end by 5 bases, with 16 bases between. The CDR3 here is CASKTGLGTEAFF. The DNA for the CDR3 is TGTGCCAGCAAAACAGGGTTGGGGACTGAAGCTTTCTTT.

This clone is a singleton in its sample. This chain uses TRBV27 with TRBJ2-3, with 9 bases identical to TRBD2. The J segment lost 5 bases and the V segment lost 6 bases, leaving 9 bases of the junction unmatched. This CDR3 has 15 residues. Germline values: CDR1 MNHEY, CDR2 SMNVEV (reference sequence). The CDR3 loop reads CASRTRREGQDTQYF. The DNA for the CDR3 is TGTGCCAGCAGGACTAGGCGGGAGGGCCAAGATACGCAGTATTTT.